The T cell receptor beta chain under discussion was sequenced for a study of Tregs in tolerant kidney transplant recipients. General study points: Tolerant patients' donor-specific Tregs expanded beyond overall Tregs, suggesting antigen-driven growth.

About this clone itself: The antigen remains undetermined.

Recipients received nonmyeloablative bone marrow transplants from related graft donors, with transient mixed chimerism. Thawed PBMCs were FACS-sorted into unstimulated CD4+CD25+CD127- regulatory T cells, CD4+CD25- non-regulatory cells, CD4 and CD8 cells. Sequencing was performed with immunoSEQ multiplex PCR; in TCRdb, only in-frame clones are kept and a portion is missing. Of approximately 90,000 clones listed, roughly 93% are singletons. CDR3 length: 15 amino acids. Looked up from germline, CDR1 is MGHRA and CDR2 is YSYEKL. Trimming shortened V by 1 base and J by 4 bases, and 11 bases separated the two germline ends.

Sequencing used CD4+ T cells from blood (PBMCs), obtained 12 months after the transplant. The chain is built from TRBV4-1 and TRBJ2-1; tentative D call: TRBD1 (5 bases). This sequence originates from a human patient who received a combined kidney and bone marrow transplant. The graft donor may have contributed some T cells. CDR3 sequence reads: CASSQGGLSYNEQFF. In nucleotides, the CDR3 is TGCGCCAGCAGCCAAGGGGGCCTCTCATACAATGAGCAGTTCTTC.